These T cell receptor beta chains were read from a single sample in a study of shared clonotypes between healthy human individuals. The data were produced by immunoSEQ multiplex PCR, yet TCRdb's version contains in-frame clones alone and is incomplete. The sample records around 2.5 million clones, 80% to 95% being singletons. Sequenced material: naive CD4+ T cells from PBMCs. These receptors were obtained from a man aged 18 to 29 in good health. Some clones in this sample may be carry-over from other donors' samples. Both conserved end residues are part of each CDR3. D genes are given only for firm matches. Where a row states a size, it is once, few, many or the class of an expanded clone; other rows omit it.

V: TRBV30
J: TRBJ2-7
length: 12
size: .
D: TRBD1
DNA: TGTGCCTGGAGTGGGACAGGGGACGAGCAGTACTTC
CDR3: CAWSGTGDEQYF

V: TRBV11-2
J: TRBJ2-1
length: 13
size: .
D: .
DNA: TGTGCCAGCAGCTCACTGACTTACAATGAGCAGTTCTTC
CDR3: CASSSLTYNEQFF

V: TRBV5-1
J: TRBJ1-2
length: 14
size: .
D: TRBD1
DNA: TGCGCCAGCAGCTTGGAAGGACAGGAATATGGCTACACCTTC
CDR3: CASSLEGQEYGYTF

V: TRBV5-5
J: TRBJ2-7
length: 15
size: .
D: .
DNA: TGTGCCAGCAGCTTGGTGGGACACCTCTCCTACGAGCAGTACTTC
CDR3: CASSLVGHLSYEQYF

V: TRBV5-1
J: TRBJ2-7
length: 16
size: once
D: .
DNA: TGCGCCAGCAGCAGGGGGACGGAGAACCCGTCCTACGAGCAGTACTTC
CDR3: CASSRGTENPSYEQYF

V: TRBV4-1
J: TRBJ1-1
length: 14
size: few
D: .
DNA: TGCGCCAGCAGCCAATGGACCCAGAACACTGAAGCTTTCTTT
CDR3: CASSQWTQNTEAFF

V: TRBV5-1
J: TRBJ2-7
length: 15
size: once
D: .
DNA: TGCGCCAGCAGCCCGAGGGGAGGAACCCCTGGCGAGCAGTACTTC
CDR3: CASSPRGGTPGEQYF

V: TRBV2
J: TRBJ1-4
length: 12
size: .
D: .
DNA: TGTGCCAGCGGATCTGAGGACGAAAAACTGTTTTTT
CDR3: CASGSEDEKLFF

V: TRBV9
J: TRBJ1-6
length: 13
size: .
D: .
DNA: TGTGCCAGCAGCGTATCCCCAAATTCACCCCTCCACTTT
CDR3: CASSVSPNSPLHF

V: TRBV11-2
J: TRBJ2-2
length: 17
size: .
D: TRBD2
DNA: TGTGCCAGCAGGCCCATCACTAGCGGGAGAAAGACCGGGGAGCTGTTTTTT
CDR3: CASRPITSGRKTGELFF

V: TRBV6-6
J: TRBJ2-1
length: 14
size: .
D: .
DNA: TGTGCCGCCAGCATTGGGGTCTCCTACAATGAGCAGTTCTTC
CDR3: CAASIGVSYNEQFF

V: TRBV21-1
J: TRBJ2-7
length: 15
size: .
D: .
DNA: TGTGCCAGCAGCGCGGTGACTAGCGGGAGAGACGAGCAGTACTTC
CDR3: CASSAVTSGRDEQYF

V: TRBV18
J: TRBJ1-4
length: 13
size: few
D: .
DNA: TGTGCCAGCTCACCTTCTTTCCGCTTTAAACTGTTTTTT
CDR3: CASSPSFRFKLFF

V: TRBV7-2
J: TRBJ2-1
length: 15
size: .
D: .
DNA: TGTGCCAGCAGCCCCGGGGAAGACCGCTACAATGAGCAGTTCTTC
CDR3: CASSPGEDRYNEQFF

V: TRBV7-2
J: TRBJ2-3
length: 16
size: .
D: TRBD2
DNA: TGTGCCAGCAGCATTGGTGTAGCGGGAGTCTCAGATACGCAGTATTTT
CDR3: CASSIGVAGVSDTQYF

V: TRBV4-3
J: TRBJ2-7
length: 15
size: .
D: .
DNA: TGCGCCAGCAGCCAAGATTGGGGTGGCTCCTACGAGCAGTACTTC
CDR3: CASSQDWGGSYEQYF

V: TRBV19
J: TRBJ2-7
length: 15
size: .
D: TRBD1
DNA: TGTGCCAGTAGTCCGGGGACAGGGATTACCTACGAGCAGTACTTC
CDR3: CASSPGTGITYEQYF

V: TRBV7-2
J: TRBJ1-4
length: 15
size: .
D: .
DNA: TGTGCCAGCAGCCGTCAGACAGATACTAATGAAAAACTGTTTTTT
CDR3: CASSRQTDTNEKLFF

V: TRBV10-1
J: TRBJ2-2
length: 15
size: .
D: .
DNA: TGCGCCAGCAGTGAGGGGCTAAAAATCACCGGGGAGCTGTTTTTT
CDR3: CASSEGLKITGELFF

V: TRBV5-1
J: TRBJ1-2
length: 15
size: .
D: .
DNA: TGCGCCAGCAGCCTAAGGCGGGAGGGGAAGGATGGCTACACCTTC
CDR3: CASSLRREGKDGYTF

V: TRBV7-8
J: TRBJ1-2
length: 15
size: .
D: .
DNA: TGTGCCAGCAGCTTAGCGGCAGGGGCTAACTATGGCTACACCTTC
CDR3: CASSLAAGANYGYTF

V: TRBV4-3
J: TRBJ1-2
length: 15
size: .
D: .
DNA: TGCGCCAGCAGCCAGGATTGGCGGAATTACTATGGCTACACCTTC
CDR3: CASSQDWRNYYGYTF

V: TRBV6-1
J: TRBJ2-4
length: 11
size: .
D: TRBD1
DNA: TGTGCCAGCAGGGGACAGTGGGCGCGGTACTTC
CDR3: CASRGQWARYF

V: TRBV2
J: TRBJ2-2
length: 11
size: .
D: .
DNA: TGTGCGACTTGGGGGACCGGGGAGCTGTTTTTT
CDR3: CATWGTGELFF

V: TRBV5-1
J: TRBJ2-7
length: 11
size: .
D: .
DNA: TGCGCCAGCAGCTTGAACTACGAGCAGTACTTC
CDR3: CASSLNYEQYF

V: TRBV28
J: TRBJ2-7
length: 17
size: .
D: .
DNA: TGTGCCAGCAAGCCCCACAGGGGGAGGGCTTTTCCCTACGAGCAGTACTTC
CDR3: CASKPHRGRAFPYEQYF

V: TRBV5-1
J: TRBJ2-7
length: 14
size: .
D: .
DNA: TGCGCCAGCAGCTTGGGGCAGGGGTTGTACGAGCAGTACTTC
CDR3: CASSLGQGLYEQYF

V: TRBV19
J: TRBJ1-1
length: 13
size: .
D: .
DNA: TGTGCCAGCTCCTGGGATTTCAACACTGAAGCTTTCTTT
CDR3: CASSWDFNTEAFF

V: TRBV7-2
J: TRBJ2-7
length: 15
size: .
D: TRBD2
DNA: TGTGCCAGCAGCTTAGTAGGGACTAACTCCTACGAGCAGTACTTC
CDR3: CASSLVGTNSYEQYF

V: TRBV6-6
J: TRBJ1-2
length: 13
size: once
D: .
DNA: TGTGCCAGCAGAAGAACGGACGCCAGCGGCTACACCTTC
CDR3: CASRRTDASGYTF

V: TRBV18
J: TRBJ1-4
length: 14
size: .
D: .
DNA: TGTGCCAGCTCACCAATGGTGGCTAATGAAAAACTGTTTTTT
CDR3: CASSPMVANEKLFF

V: TRBV18
J: TRBJ2-3
length: 14
size: .
D: .
DNA: TGTGCCAGCTCACCCCAGCGGACGACAGATACGCAGTATTTT
CDR3: CASSPQRTTDTQYF

V: TRBV4-3
J: TRBJ2-3
length: 21
size: .
D: TRBD2
DNA: TGCGCCAGCAGCCAAGATGTCACTAGCGGGAGTCGGTTGCTGGGCACAGATACGCAGTATTTT
CDR3: CASSQDVTSGSRLLGTDTQYF

V: TRBV21-1
J: TRBJ2-1
length: 12
size: .
D: .
DNA: TGTGCCAGCAGAAGGGACAGCCAAGAGCAGTTCTTC
CDR3: CASRRDSQEQFF

V: TRBV6-1
J: TRBJ2-1
length: 14
size: once
D: TRBD2
DNA: TGTGCCAGCAGGGCCGGGACTAGCTACAATGAGCAGTTCTTC
CDR3: CASRAGTSYNEQFF

V: TRBV7-9
J: TRBJ2-7
length: 14
size: .
D: TRBD2
DNA: TGTGCCAGCAGCTGGACTAGCGGGAGGTACGAGCAGTACTTC
CDR3: CASSWTSGRYEQYF

V: TRBV6-4
J: TRBJ2-7
length: 15
size: .
D: .
DNA: TGTGCCAGCAGTGATTTCGTAGGACTCTCCTACGAGCAGTACTTC
CDR3: CASSDFVGLSYEQYF

V: TRBV2
J: TRBJ1-1
length: 14
size: .
D: .
DNA: TGTGCCAGCAGTGTGGTAGGGGGGGGCACTGAAGCTTTCTTT
CDR3: CASSVVGGGTEAFF

V: TRBV2
J: TRBJ2-3
length: 17
size: .
D: .
DNA: TGTGCCAGCAGTGAAGCGCTGGGGATATCTGCGGGAGATACGCAGTATTTT
CDR3: CASSEALGISAGDTQYF

V: TRBV9
J: TRBJ1-1
length: 13
size: .
D: .
DNA: TGTGCCAGCAGCGTAGACGGGGCAGGGGAGGCTTTCTTT
CDR3: CASSVDGAGEAFF

V: TRBV6-5
J: TRBJ2-1
length: 13
size: .
D: .
DNA: TGTGCCAGCAGAGCCCCCGTAATGGATGAGCAGTTCTTC
CDR3: CASRAPVMDEQFF

V: TRBV5-1
J: TRBJ2-7
length: 13
size: .
D: .
DNA: TGCGCCAGCAGCCTGGTGGATCCCTACGAGCAGTACTTC
CDR3: CASSLVDPYEQYF

V: TRBV15
J: TRBJ2-5
length: 13
size: .
D: .
DNA: TGTGCCACCAGCAGAGATAACTCCGAGACCCAGTACTTC
CDR3: CATSRDNSETQYF